Sequencing of this TCR beta chain was carried out in a study of shared clonotypes between healthy human individuals. The study, taken as a whole, reports: Non-shared clonotypes showed lower generation probabilities than clonotypes common to all four donors.

With respect to this clone: Antigen specificity is unknown.

CD8 cells classed as naive were CD45RO-negative and positively selected for CCR7, excluding terminally differentiated effector memory CD45RA+ cells. The CDR3 is made up of 14 amino acids. The germline V gene encodes CDR1 SEHNR and CDR2 FQNEAQ (reference sequence). The V end lost 5 bases, the J end lost 1 base, and 11 bases lay between the germline ends. TCRdb keeps only in-frame clones here, not all; method: immunoSEQ multiplex PCR. The repertoire holds around 2,000,000 clones, with roughly 91% as singletons. This TCR came from a man aged 18 to 30 in good health. Some clones in this sample may be carry-over from other donors' samples. Sequencing was carried out using naive CD8+ T cells from PBMCs. The genes are TRBV7-9 and TRBJ2-5; unclear D gene. DNA for the CDR3: TGTGCCAGCAGCCCACCCCGCTCCCAAGAGACCCAGTACTTC. Its protein product is CASSPPRSQETQYF.